Sequencing of this TCR beta chain was carried out in a study of blood T cell repertoires in COVID-19. Across the study: Both acute and convalescent COVID-19 samples were obtained from the United States, Italy and Spain. From T cells, B-cell-depleted T cells, or PBMCs came the material, which was cDNA or gDNA.

Original handling: Amplification of reference gene primers provided the estimated nucleated cell counts. Measured with immunoSEQ multiplex PCR; TCRdb has only the in-frame clones, and not every one. From that table come the V and J calls and clone size; the DNA was used to work out D and trimming. This table holds roughly 150,000 clones, around 83% found once. Trimming left V 4 bases short and J 5 bases short, with 16 bases between. Germline CDR1 is SGHNT and CDR2 is YYREEE (reference sequence). This CDR3 has 14 amino acids. The table lists this clone with a few counts. The chain couples TRBV5-4 to TRBJ2-7; possibly TRBD2 for D (6 bases). This receptor was obtained from a woman in her forties or fifties with acute or convalescent COVID-19. Sequencing used peripheral blood. The CDR3 reads CASSKETRTDEQYF. In DNA, the CDR3 is TGTGCCAGCAGCAAAGAGACTAGAACCGACGAGCAGTACTTC. Looking up the rest from reference TRBV5-4 and TRBJ2-7 gives the full variable domain: ETGVTQSPTHLIKTRGQQVTLRCSSQSGHNTVSWYQQALGQGPQFIFQYYREEENGRGNFPPRFSGLQFPNYSSELNVNALELDDSALYLCASSKETRTDEQYFGPGTRLTVT.